A selection of T cell receptor beta chains follows, all from one sample in a study of blood T cell repertoires in COVID-19. Here immunoSEQ multiplex PCR was the method, and the copy in TCRdb shows in-frame clones only, minus some. The repertoire holds a few hundred thousand clones, with around 82% as singletons. What was sequenced was peripheral blood. The receptors originated from a woman aged 25 to 45 who had recovered from COVID-19. CDR3s include the opening cysteine and the closing phenylalanine or tryptophan. Each record gives: J gene, clone size, D gene, V gene, CDR3 protein, CDR3 DNA. The D gene is left open where the match is weak. The size entry is marked missing in some rows and otherwise reads once, few, many or a size class.

j_gene: TRBJ2-2
abundance: .
d_gene: .
v_gene: TRBV19
CDR3aa: CASMRGGVGGELFF
CDR3nt: TGTGCCAGTATGCGAGGCGGGGTCGGGGGGGAGCTGTTTTTT

j_gene: TRBJ2-7
abundance: .
d_gene: TRBD1
v_gene: TRBV7-3
CDR3aa: CASSSSGGSDEQYF
CDR3nt: TGTGCCAGCAGCTCCTCAGGGGGCAGCGACGAGCAGTACTTC

j_gene: TRBJ1-1
abundance: .
d_gene: TRBD1
v_gene: TRBV28
CDR3aa: CAGGLGTGENTEAFF
CDR3nt: TGTGCCGGGGGTTTAGGGACAGGCGAGAACACTGAAGCTTTCTTT

j_gene: TRBJ2-7
abundance: few
d_gene: .
v_gene: TRBV9
CDR3aa: CASSAGDSSSYEQYF
CDR3nt: TGTGCCAGCAGCGCGGGGGACAGTAGCTCCTACGAGCAGTACTTC

j_gene: TRBJ2-3
abundance: .
d_gene: .
v_gene: TRBV5-1
CDR3aa: CASAEPTDTQYF
CDR3nt: TGCGCCAGCGCGGAGCCCACAGATACGCAGTATTTT

j_gene: TRBJ1-6
abundance: many
d_gene: TRBD1
v_gene: TRBV27
CDR3aa: CASSQRTGGSYNSPLHF
CDR3nt: TGTGCCAGCAGTCAAAGGACAGGGGGCTCCTATAATTCACCCCTCCACTTT

j_gene: TRBJ2-7
abundance: .
d_gene: .
v_gene: TRBV5-4
CDR3aa: CASSLPQDYEQYF
CDR3nt: TGTGCCAGCAGCTTACCCCAGGACTACGAGCAGTACTTC

j_gene: TRBJ2-1
abundance: .
d_gene: TRBD2
v_gene: TRBV18
CDR3aa: CASSPPGLALYEQFF
CDR3nt: TGTGCCAGCTCACCGCCGGGACTAGCGTTATATGAGCAGTTCTTC

j_gene: TRBJ2-1
abundance: .
d_gene: TRBD2
v_gene: TRBV19
CDR3aa: CASRQGTSGGSYNEQFF
CDR3nt: TGTGCCAGCCGCCAGGGGACTAGCGGGGGGTCCTACAATGAGCAGTTCTTC

j_gene: TRBJ1-4
abundance: .
d_gene: .
v_gene: TRBV13
CDR3aa: CASSLGPVGLLNEKLFF
CDR3nt: TGTGCCAGCAGCTTAGGCCCTGTTGGACTGCTCAATGAAAAACTGTTTTTT

j_gene: TRBJ2-2
abundance: .
d_gene: .
v_gene: TRBV18
CDR3aa: CASSLTLPNTGELFF
CDR3nt: TGTGCCAGCTCATTGACACTTCCGAACACCGGGGAGCTGTTTTTT

j_gene: TRBJ2-3
abundance: once
d_gene: TRBD1
v_gene: TRBV27
CDR3aa: CASSQWTGDTDTQYF
CDR3nt: TGTGCCAGCAGTCAATGGACAGGGGACACAGATACGCAGTATTTT

j_gene: TRBJ1-1
abundance: .
d_gene: .
v_gene: TRBV4-1
CDR3aa: CASSRNTGSTEAFF
CDR3nt: TGCGCCAGCAGCCGCAATACAGGGAGCACTGAAGCTTTCTTT

j_gene: TRBJ2-2
abundance: many
d_gene: .
v_gene: TRBV28
CDR3aa: CASNLWGHTGELFF
CDR3nt: TGTGCCAGCAACCTATGGGGGCACACCGGGGAGCTGTTTTTT

j_gene: TRBJ1-1
abundance: .
d_gene: TRBD1
v_gene: TRBV15
CDR3aa: CATSRVDRDETEAFF
CDR3nt: TGTGCCACCAGCAGAGTGGACAGGGACGAGACTGAAGCTTTCTTT

j_gene: TRBJ2-7
abundance: once
d_gene: .
v_gene: TRBV24-1
CDR3aa: CATSDSAGPNYEQYF
CDR3nt: TGTGCCACCAGTGATTCGGCAGGGCCAAACTACGAGCAGTACTTC

j_gene: TRBJ2-5
abundance: .
d_gene: .
v_gene: TRBV3-1/TRBV3-2
CDR3aa: CASSQWRETQYF
CDR3nt: TGTGCCAGCAGCCAATGGAGGGAGACCCAGTACTTC

j_gene: TRBJ2-6
abundance: .
d_gene: .
v_gene: TRBV28
CDR3aa: CASTSGGTGANVLTF
CDR3nt: TGTGCCAGCACCTCAGGGGGGACTGGGGCCAACGTCCTGACTTTC

j_gene: TRBJ2-7
abundance: .
d_gene: TRBD2
v_gene: TRBV5-4
CDR3aa: CASSSPSGSYEQYF
CDR3nt: TGTGCCAGCAGCTCTCCTAGCGGGAGCTACGAGCAGTACTTC

j_gene: TRBJ2-7
abundance: .
d_gene: TRBD2
v_gene: TRBV19
CDR3aa: CASKEREANYEQYF
CDR3nt: TGTGCCAGTAAGGAGCGGGAGGCTAACTACGAGCAGTACTTC

j_gene: TRBJ2-7
abundance: .
d_gene: .
v_gene: TRBV3-1/TRBV3-2
CDR3aa: CASSQEGGREQYF
CDR3nt: TGTGCCAGCAGCCAAGAAGGAGGGCGCGAGCAGTACTTC

j_gene: TRBJ2-1
abundance: .
d_gene: TRBD2
v_gene: TRBV9
CDR3aa: CASSVEGTGGVGNYNEQFF
CDR3nt: TGTGCCAGCAGCGTAGAAGGAACGGGAGGAGTCGGTAACTACAATGAGCAGTTCTTC

j_gene: TRBJ1-2
abundance: .
d_gene: .
v_gene: TRBV28
CDR3aa: CASKLGVNNYGYTF
CDR3nt: TGTGCCAGCAAACTCGGGGTCAATAACTATGGCTACACCTTC

j_gene: TRBJ1-5
abundance: .
d_gene: .
v_gene: TRBV19
CDR3aa: CASKGGPFNQPQHF
CDR3nt: TGTGCCAGTAAGGGGGGGCCCTTCAATCAGCCCCAGCATTTT

j_gene: TRBJ2-7
abundance: few
d_gene: .
v_gene: TRBV5-1
CDR3aa: CASSLGVLSYEQYF
CDR3nt: TGCGCCAGCAGCTTAGGGGTCCTCTCCTACGAGCAGTACTTC

j_gene: TRBJ2-1
abundance: .
d_gene: .
v_gene: TRBV3-1/TRBV3-2
CDR3aa: CASSPTSITAYNEQFF
CDR3nt: TGTGCCAGCAGCCCAACGTCTATCACGGCCTACAATGAGCAGTTCTTC

j_gene: TRBJ2-1
abundance: .
d_gene: .
v_gene: TRBV1
CDR3aa: CTSSQASLGSSYNEQFF
CDR3nt: TGCACCAGCAGCCAGGCTTCACTGGGGAGCTCCTACAATGAGCAGTTCTTC

j_gene: TRBJ2-5
abundance: .
d_gene: TRBD1
v_gene: TRBV7-7
CDR3aa: CASSSQGEETQYF
CDR3nt: TGTGCTAGCAGCTCACAGGGGGAAGAGACCCAGTACTTC

j_gene: TRBJ1-1
abundance: .
d_gene: .
v_gene: TRBV28
CDR3aa: CASGNFAGTHSLFEAFF
CDR3nt: TGTGCCAGCGGAAATTTTGCCGGGACACATTCCCTATTTGAAGCTTTCTTT

j_gene: TRBJ1-6
abundance: .
d_gene: .
v_gene: TRBV3-1/TRBV3-2
CDR3aa: CASSQHREASPLHF
CDR3nt: TGTGCCAGCAGCCAGCACAGGGAAGCTTCACCCCTCCACTTT

j_gene: TRBJ2-3
abundance: once
d_gene: .
v_gene: TRBV5-1
CDR3aa: CASSLGAPDTQYF
CDR3nt: TGCGCCAGCAGCCTGGGAGCGCCAGATACGCAGTATTTT

j_gene: TRBJ2-4
abundance: few
d_gene: .
v_gene: TRBV21-1
CDR3aa: CASSKAERLGGTKNIQYF
CDR3nt: TGTGCCAGCAGCAAGGCAGAGAGACTAGGTGGTACCAAAAACATTCAGTACTTC

j_gene: TRBJ2-1
abundance: .
d_gene: TRBD2
v_gene: TRBV5-1
CDR3aa: CASSFITSGDHNEQFF
CDR3nt: TGCGCCAGCAGCTTTATTACTAGCGGGGATCACAATGAGCAGTTCTTC

j_gene: TRBJ2-5
abundance: few
d_gene: TRBD2
v_gene: TRBV7-2
CDR3aa: CASSSGLEETQYF
CDR3nt: TGTGCCAGCAGCTCCGGACTAGAAGAGACCCAGTACTTC

j_gene: TRBJ2-1
abundance: .
d_gene: .
v_gene: TRBV25-1
CDR3aa: CASSEEQSYNEQFF
CDR3nt: TGTGCCAGCAGTGAAGAACAGAGTTACAATGAGCAGTTCTTC

j_gene: TRBJ2-1
abundance: .
d_gene: .
v_gene: TRBV7-3
CDR3aa: CASSEMGREQFF
CDR3nt: TGTGCCAGCAGCGAAATGGGCCGTGAGCAGTTCTTC

j_gene: TRBJ1-1
abundance: .
d_gene: .
v_gene: TRBV3-1/TRBV3-2
CDR3aa: CASSHQGTTEAFF
CDR3nt: TGTGCCAGCAGCCACCAGGGGACCACTGAAGCTTTCTTT